Here is one T cell receptor beta chain with its context. CDR1 SEHNR and CDR2 FQNEAQ come from the germline V gene (reference sequence). The CDR3 extends over 15 amino acids. Trimming cost V 2 bases and J 3 bases, with 13 bases left between them. Sequenced by immunoSEQ multiplex PCR; TCRdb stores in-frame clones only, minus some. In the table there are over 90,000 clones, roughly 90% of which are singletons. This entry is derived from a study of identifying expanded T cells in peripheral blood. The chain employs TRBV7-9 and TRBJ1-2, with a weak D call TRBD1 (5 bases). Source material: blood. The TCR comes from a person aged 18 to 75 in good health. The DNA of the CDR3 is TGTGCCAGCAGCTTAAAGGCCAGGGTGGACTATGGCTACACCTTC. It specifies CASSLKARVDYGYTF.